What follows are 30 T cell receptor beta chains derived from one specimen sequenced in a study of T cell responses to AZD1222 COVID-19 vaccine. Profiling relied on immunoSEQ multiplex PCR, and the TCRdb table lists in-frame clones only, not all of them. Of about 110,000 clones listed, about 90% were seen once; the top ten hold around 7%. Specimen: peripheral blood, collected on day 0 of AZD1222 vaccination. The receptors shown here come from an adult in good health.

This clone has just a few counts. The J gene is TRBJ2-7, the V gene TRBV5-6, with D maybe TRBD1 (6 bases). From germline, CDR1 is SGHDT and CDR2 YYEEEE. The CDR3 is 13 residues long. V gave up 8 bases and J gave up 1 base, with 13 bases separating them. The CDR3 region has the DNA TGTGCCAGTCGATACAGGGCGTCCTACGAGCAGTACTTC. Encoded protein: CASRYRASYEQYF.

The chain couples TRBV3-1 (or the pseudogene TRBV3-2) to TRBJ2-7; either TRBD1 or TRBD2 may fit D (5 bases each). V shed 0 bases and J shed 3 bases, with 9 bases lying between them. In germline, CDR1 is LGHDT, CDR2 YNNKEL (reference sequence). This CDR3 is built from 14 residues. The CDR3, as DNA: TGTGCCAGCAGCCAAGAAGGGACCCTCTACGAGCAGTACTTC. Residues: CASSQEGTLYEQYF.

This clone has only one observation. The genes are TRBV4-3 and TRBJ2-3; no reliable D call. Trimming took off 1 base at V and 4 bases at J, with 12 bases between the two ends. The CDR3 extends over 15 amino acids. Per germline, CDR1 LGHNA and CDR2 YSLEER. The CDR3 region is CASSQARVHADTQYF. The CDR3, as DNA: TGCGCCAGCAGCCAAGCCCGGGTACACGCAGATACGCAGTATTTT.

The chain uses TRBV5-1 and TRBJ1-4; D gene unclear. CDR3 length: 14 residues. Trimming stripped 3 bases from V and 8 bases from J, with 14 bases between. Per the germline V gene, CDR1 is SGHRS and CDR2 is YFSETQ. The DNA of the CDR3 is TGCGCCAGCAGCTCTGGCGGAACAACCGAAAAACTGTTTTTT. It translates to CASSSGGTTEKLFF.

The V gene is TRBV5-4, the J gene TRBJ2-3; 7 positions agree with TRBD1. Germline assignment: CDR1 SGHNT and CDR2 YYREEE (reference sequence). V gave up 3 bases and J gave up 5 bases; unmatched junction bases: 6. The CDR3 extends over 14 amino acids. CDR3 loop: CASSSRTGRDTQYF. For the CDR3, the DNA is TGTGCCAGCAGCTCTCGGACAGGAAGAGATACGCAGTATTTT.

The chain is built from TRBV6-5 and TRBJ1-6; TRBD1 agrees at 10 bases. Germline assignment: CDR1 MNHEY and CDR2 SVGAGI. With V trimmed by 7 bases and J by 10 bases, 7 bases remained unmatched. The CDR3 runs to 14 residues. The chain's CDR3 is CASKRDRGESPLHF. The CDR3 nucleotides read TGTGCCAGCAAGAGGGACAGGGGAGAATCACCCCTCCACTTT.

The CDR3 reads CASSEGPLNEQYF. In nucleotides, the CDR3 is TGCGCCAGCAGTGAGGGGCCACTCAACGAGCAGTACTTC. The V gene is TRBV10-1, the J gene TRBJ2-7; D gene ambiguous. V lost 2 bases and J 5 bases, leaving 10 bases between the germline ends. This CDR3 is built from 13 residues. The germline CDR1 and CDR2 sequences are WNHNN and SYGVQD (reference sequence).

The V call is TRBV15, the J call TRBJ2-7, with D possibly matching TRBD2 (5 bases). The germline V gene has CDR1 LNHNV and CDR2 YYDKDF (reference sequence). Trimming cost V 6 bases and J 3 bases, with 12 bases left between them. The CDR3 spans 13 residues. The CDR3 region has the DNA TGTGCCACCAGGGACTCTAGCAACTACGAGCAGTACTTC. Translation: CATRDSSNYEQYF.

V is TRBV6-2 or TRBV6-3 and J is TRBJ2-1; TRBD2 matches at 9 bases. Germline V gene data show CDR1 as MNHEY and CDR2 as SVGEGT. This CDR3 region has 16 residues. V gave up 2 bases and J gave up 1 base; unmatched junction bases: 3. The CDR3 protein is CASSYGAGGSYNEQFF. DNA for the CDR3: TGTGCCAGCAGTTACGGAGCGGGGGGTTCCTACAATGAGCAGTTCTTC.

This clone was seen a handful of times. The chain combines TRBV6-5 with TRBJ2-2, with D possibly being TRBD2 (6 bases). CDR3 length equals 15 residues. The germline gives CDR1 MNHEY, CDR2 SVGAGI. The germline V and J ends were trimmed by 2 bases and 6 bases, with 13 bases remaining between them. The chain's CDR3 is CASSYLVADAGELFF. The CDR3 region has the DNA TGTGCCAGCAGTTACCTGGTAGCGGACGCCGGGGAGCTGTTTTTT.

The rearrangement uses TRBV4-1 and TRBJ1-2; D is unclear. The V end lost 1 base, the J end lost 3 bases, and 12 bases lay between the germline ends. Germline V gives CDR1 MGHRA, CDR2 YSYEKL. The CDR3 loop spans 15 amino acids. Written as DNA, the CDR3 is TGCGCCAGCAGCCAAGGTATGGGGATGGACTATGGCTACACCTTC. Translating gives CASSQGMGMDYGYTF.

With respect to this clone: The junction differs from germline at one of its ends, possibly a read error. Here the CDR3 DNA reads TGTGCCAGCAGCCTAGCGGGAATCGACGCCTCCTACAATGAGCAGTTCTTC. Protein sequence: CASSLAGIDASYNEQFF. This chain connects TRBV7-2 to TRBJ2-1; 9 bases fit TRBD2. The germline gives CDR1 SGHTA, CDR2 FQGNSA. The CDR3 is 17 amino acids. The complete variable domain, with remaining parts taken from reference TRBV7-2 and TRBJ2-1, reads GAGVSQSPSNKVTEKGKDVELRCDPISGHTALYWYRQSLGQGLEFLIYFQGNSAPDKSGLPSDRFSAERTGGSVSTLTIQRTQQEDSAVYLCASSLAGIDASYNEQFFGPGTRLTVL.

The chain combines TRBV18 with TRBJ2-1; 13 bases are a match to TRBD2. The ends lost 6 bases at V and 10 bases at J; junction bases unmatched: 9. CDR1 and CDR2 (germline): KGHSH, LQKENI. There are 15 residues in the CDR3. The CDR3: CASSQLAGGPQEQFF. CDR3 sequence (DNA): TGTGCCAGCTCGCAACTAGCGGGAGGGCCGCAAGAGCAGTTCTTC.

The CDR3 loop is CASSPGTTGNTIYF. The CDR3 nucleotides read TGTGCCAGCAGCCCTGGGACAACTGGAAACACCATATATTTT. The chain links TRBV9 to TRBJ1-3; D is perhaps TRBD1 (6 bases). The germline gives CDR1 SGDLS, CDR2 YYNGEE. V lost 4 bases and J 2 bases, leaving 10 bases between the germline ends. The CDR3 is 14 residues long.

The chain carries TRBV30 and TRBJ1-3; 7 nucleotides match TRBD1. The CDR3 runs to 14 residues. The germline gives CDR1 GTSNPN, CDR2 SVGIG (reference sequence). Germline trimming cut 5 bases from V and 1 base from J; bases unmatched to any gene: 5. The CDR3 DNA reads TGTGCCTGGGTGAGACAGGGTTCTGGAAACACCATATATTTT. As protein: CAWVRQGSGNTIYF.

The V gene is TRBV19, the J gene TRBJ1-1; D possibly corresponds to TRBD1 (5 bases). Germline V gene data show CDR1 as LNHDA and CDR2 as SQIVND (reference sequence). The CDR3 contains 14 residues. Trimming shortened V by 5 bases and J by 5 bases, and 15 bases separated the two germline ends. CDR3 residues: CASSLGLRGTEAFF. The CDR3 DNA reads TGTGCCAGTAGTCTGGGACTCCGGGGGACTGAAGCTTTCTTT.

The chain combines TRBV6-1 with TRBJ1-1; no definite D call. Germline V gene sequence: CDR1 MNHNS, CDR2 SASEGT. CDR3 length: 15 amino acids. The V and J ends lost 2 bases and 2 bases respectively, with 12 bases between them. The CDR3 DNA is TGTGCCAGCAGTGAACAGAAAATAACTAACACTGAAGCTTTCTTT. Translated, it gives CASSEQKITNTEAFF.

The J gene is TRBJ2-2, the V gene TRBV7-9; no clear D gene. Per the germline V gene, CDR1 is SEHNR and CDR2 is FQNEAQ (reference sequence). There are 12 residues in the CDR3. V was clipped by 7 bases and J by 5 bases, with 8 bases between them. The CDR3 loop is CASTWGTGELFF. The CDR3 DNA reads TGTGCCAGCACCTGGGGAACCGGGGAGCTGTTTTTT.

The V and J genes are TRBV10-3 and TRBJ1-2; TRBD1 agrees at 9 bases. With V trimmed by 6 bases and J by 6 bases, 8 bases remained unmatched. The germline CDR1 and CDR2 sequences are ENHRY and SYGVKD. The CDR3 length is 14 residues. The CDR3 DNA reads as TGTGCCATCAGGCCGGGACAGGGCTCAGATGGCTACACCTTC. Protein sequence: CAIRPGQGSDGYTF.

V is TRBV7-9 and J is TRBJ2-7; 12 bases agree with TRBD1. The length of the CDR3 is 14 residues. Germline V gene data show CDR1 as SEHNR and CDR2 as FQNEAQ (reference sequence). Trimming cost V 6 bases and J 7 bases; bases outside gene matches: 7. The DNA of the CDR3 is TGTGCCAGCAGGCAGGGACAGGGGGCGAGGGAGCAGTACTTC. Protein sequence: CASRQGQGAREQYF. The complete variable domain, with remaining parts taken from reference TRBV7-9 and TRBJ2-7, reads DTGVSQNPRHKITKRGQNVTFRCDPISEHNRLYWYRQTLGQGPEFLTYFQNEAQLEKSRLLSDRFSAERPKGSFSTLEIQRTEQGDSAMYLCASRQGQGAREQYFGPGTRLTVT.

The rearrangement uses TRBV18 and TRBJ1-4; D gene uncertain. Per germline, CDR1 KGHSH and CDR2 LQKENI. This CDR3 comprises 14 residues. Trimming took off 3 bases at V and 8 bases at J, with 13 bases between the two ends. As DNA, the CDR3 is TGTGCCAGCTCACCGCCCGGATCCCCCGAAAAACTGTTTTTT. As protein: CASSPPGSPEKLFF.

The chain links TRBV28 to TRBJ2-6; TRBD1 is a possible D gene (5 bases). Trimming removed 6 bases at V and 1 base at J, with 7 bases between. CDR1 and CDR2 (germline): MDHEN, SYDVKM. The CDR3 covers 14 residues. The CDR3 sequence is CASRGRSGANVLTF. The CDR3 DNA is TGTGCCAGCAGGGGGCGGTCTGGGGCCAACGTCCTGACTTTC.

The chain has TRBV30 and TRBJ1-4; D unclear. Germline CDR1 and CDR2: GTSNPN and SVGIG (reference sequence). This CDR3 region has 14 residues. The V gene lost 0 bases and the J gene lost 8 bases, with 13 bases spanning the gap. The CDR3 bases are TGTGCCTGGAGTGTACTGGGTCCAAGCGAAAAACTGTTTTTT. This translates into CAWSVLGPSEKLFF.

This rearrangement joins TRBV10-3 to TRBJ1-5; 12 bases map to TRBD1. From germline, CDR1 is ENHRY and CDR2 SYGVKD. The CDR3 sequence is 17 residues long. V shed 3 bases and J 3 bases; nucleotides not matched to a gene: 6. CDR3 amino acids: CAISEGRDRGHNQPQHF. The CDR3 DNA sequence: TGTGCCATCAGTGAAGGTCGGGACAGGGGGCACAATCAGCCCCAGCATTTT.

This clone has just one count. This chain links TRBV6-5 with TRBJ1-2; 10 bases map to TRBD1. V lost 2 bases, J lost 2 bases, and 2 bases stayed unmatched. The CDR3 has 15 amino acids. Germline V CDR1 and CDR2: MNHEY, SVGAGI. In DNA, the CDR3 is TGTGCCAGCAGTTACACGGGACAGGGGAACTATGGCTACACCTTC. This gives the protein CASSYTGQGNYGYTF.

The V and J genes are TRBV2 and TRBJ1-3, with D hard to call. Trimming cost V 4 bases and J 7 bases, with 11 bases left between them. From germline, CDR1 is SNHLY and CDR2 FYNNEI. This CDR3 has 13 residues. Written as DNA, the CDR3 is TGTGCCAGCAGTGGTTCGGATCGGAACACCATATATTTT. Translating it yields CASSGSDRNTIYF.

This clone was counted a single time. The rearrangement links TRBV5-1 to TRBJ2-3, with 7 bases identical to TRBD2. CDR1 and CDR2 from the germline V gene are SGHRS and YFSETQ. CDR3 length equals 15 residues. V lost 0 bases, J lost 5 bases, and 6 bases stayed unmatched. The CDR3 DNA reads TGCGCCAGCAGCTTGGGCGGGGGAGGAAGAGATACGCAGTATTTT. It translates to CASSLGGGGRDTQYF.

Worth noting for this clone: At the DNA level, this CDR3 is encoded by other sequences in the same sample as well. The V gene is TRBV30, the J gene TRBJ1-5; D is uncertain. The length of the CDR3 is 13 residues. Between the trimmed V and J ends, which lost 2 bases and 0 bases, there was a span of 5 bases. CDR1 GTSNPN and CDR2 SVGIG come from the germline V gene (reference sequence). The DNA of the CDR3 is TGTGCCTGGAGTTTGGGTAGCAATCAGCCCCAGCATTTT. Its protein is CAWSLGSNQPQHF.

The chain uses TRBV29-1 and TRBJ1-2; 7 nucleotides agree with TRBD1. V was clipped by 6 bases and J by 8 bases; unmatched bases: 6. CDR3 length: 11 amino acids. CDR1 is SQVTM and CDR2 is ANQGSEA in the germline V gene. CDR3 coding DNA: TGCAGCGTGACAGGGTTTCAGGGCTACACCTTC. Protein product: CSVTGFQGYTF.

The CDR3 loop is CASSPSDLGRDTEAFF. CDR3 DNA sequence: TGTGCCAGCAGCCCTTCCGACTTAGGTCGCGACACTGAAGCTTTCTTT. The chain couples TRBV3-1 (or the pseudogene TRBV3-2) to TRBJ1-1; D is uncertain. V was pared by 4 bases and J by 3 bases, with 18 bases between. Looked up from germline, CDR1 is LGHDT and CDR2 is YNNKEL (reference sequence). This CDR3 is built from 16 residues.